This T cell receptor (beta chain) was documented in a study of blood T cell repertoires in COVID-19. With 8 bases removed from V and 0 bases from J, the gap between germline ends came to 14 bases. CDR3 size: 16 residues. Germline-derived CDR1 and CDR2 are LNHDA and SQIVND (reference sequence). Authors' data handling: Reference gene primer amplification gave estimated nucleated cell counts. Assay used: immunoSEQ multiplex PCR; TCRdb lists only in-frame clones, some missing. The DNA gave D and trimming, while V, J and clone size come from that table. The sample holds about 270,000 clones, roughly 86% seen once.

This rearrangement joins TRBV19 to TRBJ1-6; no firm D call. The TCR originated in a man aged 35 to 55 who had recovered from COVID-19. The sequencing sample was made of peripheral blood. The CDR3, as DNA: TGTGCCAGTCTTGAATCATTGAGCTCCTATAATTCACCCCTCCACTTT. Its translation: CASLESLSSYNSPLHF.